The 17 T cell receptor beta chains reported below all come from one sample, sequenced in a study of T-cell reconstitution after alpha-beta-depleted transplantation in children. Unique molecular identifiers tagged the TCRbeta library. One entry per CDR3 protein, called by TCRdb with MiXCR from the PCR reads. The top ten clones hold around 2.2% of a sample with approximately 500,000 distinct CDR3 sequences, about 10% of them seen once. The sample in question was PBMCs, obtained before TCRalphabeta/CD19-depleted stem cell transplant. These receptor sequences come from a child under 10 years old with inherited bone marrow failure, due to receive a stem cell transplant.

This clonotype has at least ten counts. This chain uses TRBV10-3 with TRBJ1-4; perhaps TRBD1 as D (5 bases). V was clipped by 2 bases and J by 8 bases, with 12 bases between them. CDR1 and CDR2 from the germline V gene are ENHRY and SYGVKD. The CDR3 is made up of 14 amino acids. The CDR3 region is CAISEAGSEEKLFF. In DNA form, the CDR3 reads TGTGCCATCAGTGAGGCAGGGTCGGAAGAAAAACTGTTTTTT.

This clonotype was detected only a few times. This chain joins TRBV23-1 and TRBJ1-4; D call uncertain. TRBV23-1 carries the ORF label, with uncertain function. The CDR3 is 15 amino acids. Trimming cost V 3 bases and J 4 bases, with 12 bases left between them. CDR3 residues: CASSHRSQVNEKLFF. DNA of the CDR3: TGCGCCAGCAGTCATCGAAGTCAGGTTAATGAAAAACTGTTTTTT.

The chain joins TRBV19 to TRBJ2-1; no definite D call. The CDR3 sequence is 12 residues long. CDR1 and CDR2 (germline): LNHDA, SQIVND (reference sequence). V lost 5 bases to trimming and J lost 6 bases, with 8 bases between them. This chain's CDR3 is CASSYGLNEQFF. The DNA for the CDR3 is TGTGCCAGTAGTTATGGCCTCAATGAGCAGTTCTTC.

This clonotype was observed at least ten times. V gene TRBV18 combines with J gene TRBJ1-4; D possibly corresponds to TRBD1 (5 bases). V lost 1 base, J lost 0 bases, and 15 bases lay in between. Germline values: CDR1 KGHSH, CDR2 LQKENI. This CDR3 has 18 residues. CDR3 region: CASSPRTGQLTTNEKLFF. Written as DNA, the CDR3 is TGTGCCAGCTCACCACGGACTGGACAACTGACAACTAATGAAAAACTGTTTTTT.

This clonotype has ten or more counts. The genes are TRBV12-3 or TRBV12-4 and TRBJ2-7; 7 bases line up with TRBD2. The length of the CDR3 is 17 residues. The ends lost 4 bases at V and 6 bases at J; junction bases unmatched: 18. Here the CDR3 reads CASSSQWAWGGLGEQYF. The CDR3 nucleotides read TGTGCCAGCAGTTCTCAATGGGCTTGGGGGGGTTTGGGCGAGCAGTACTTC.

This clonotype came up a few times. The V call is TRBV27, the J call TRBJ2-1; no clear D. V gave up 6 bases and J gave up 5 bases, with 11 bases separating them. In germline, CDR1 is MNHEY, CDR2 SMNVEV (reference sequence). This CDR3 is 13 amino acids long. The CDR3 reads CASSLYPHNEQFF. CDR3 DNA sequence: TGTGCCAGCAGCCTCTATCCTCACAATGAGCAGTTCTTC.

This clonotype was observed many times. The chain links TRBV11-2 to TRBJ2-1; D is perhaps TRBD2 (5 bases). This CDR3 region has 15 residues. Trimming shortened V by 5 bases and J by 4 bases, and 15 bases separated the two germline ends. Germline V gene sequence: CDR1 SGHAT, CDR2 FQNNGV. This CDR3 is CASSPVPRGYNEQFF. The DNA of the CDR3 is TGTGCCAGCAGCCCTGTGCCCCGGGGATACAATGAGCAGTTCTTC.

The chain has TRBV5-4 and TRBJ2-7; TRBD2 matches at 7 bases. This CDR3 region has 15 residues. The trim removed 0 bases at V and 2 bases at J, leaving 5 bases unmatched. Per the germline V gene, CDR1 is SGHNT and CDR2 is YYREEE (reference sequence). The CDR3 nucleotides are TGTGCCAGCAGCTTGGGGAGTCGGGGGGCCTACGAGCAGTACTTC. Translation gives CASSLGSRGAYEQYF.

This clonotype was detected many times. The chain employs TRBV5-1 and TRBJ2-1; the match to TRBD2 covers 8 bases. The ends lost 4 bases at V and 8 bases at J; junction bases unmatched: 11. Per germline, CDR1 SGHRS and CDR2 YFSETQ. The CDR3 has 15 amino acids. In DNA, the CDR3 is TGCGCCAGCAGCGCCCCGGGACTAGGGACCCATGAGCAGTTCTTC. Translation gives CASSAPGLGTHEQFF.

This clonotype was picked up a small number of times. The genes are TRBV19 and TRBJ2-3; 8 positions agree with TRBD2. Germline-derived CDR1 and CDR2 are LNHDA and SQIVND (reference sequence). This CDR3 spans 17 amino acids. The J segment lost 6 bases and the V segment lost 5 bases, leaving 16 bases of the junction unmatched. DNA for the CDR3: TGTGCCAGTAGTTCGACCCAGGTCCTGGCGGGAGGTGATACGCAGTATTTT. Translated, it gives CASSSTQVLAGGDTQYF. The full variable domain, in which reference TRBV19 and TRBJ2-3 provide the parts outside the CDR3, is DGGITQSPKYLFRKEGQNVTLSCEQNLNHDAMYWYRQDPGQGLRLIYYSQIVNDFQKGDIAEGYSVSREKKESFPLTVTSAQKNPTAFYLCASSSTQVLAGGDTQYFGPGTRLTVL.

This clonotype has a handful of counts. This chain connects TRBV20-1 to TRBJ2-7; 7 nucleotides match TRBD2. CDR1 and CDR2 from the germline V gene are DFQATT and SNEGSKA (reference sequence). Germline trimming cut 2 bases from V and 4 bases from J; bases unmatched to any gene: 26. The CDR3 has 20 residues. The CDR3: CSARWGGYRQLKLGDYEQYF. CDR3 DNA sequence: TGCAGTGCTAGATGGGGGGGGTACAGACAGCTCAAACTAGGGGATTACGAGCAGTACTTC.

Many counts were recorded for this clonotype. The chain links TRBV4-3 to TRBJ2-2; no clear D gene. There are 13 residues in the CDR3. V dropped 4 bases and J dropped 7 bases, with 10 bases sitting between them. The V gene's germline CDR1 is LGHNA and CDR2 YSLEER. CDR3 DNA sequence: TGCGCCAGCAGCCTTCCCCTTTTCGGGGAGCTGTTTTTT. Translation gives CASSLPLFGELFF.

In its sample, this clonotype was seen many times. V gene TRBV29-1 combines with J gene TRBJ1-1, with D perhaps matching TRBD1 (5 bases). The germline V gene encodes CDR1 SQVTM and CDR2 ANQGSEA. Trimming left V 6 bases short and J 1 base short, with 21 bases between. The CDR3 is made up of 16 amino acids. CDR3 sequence reads: CSVPGRDNERNTEAFF. In nucleotides, the CDR3 is TGCAGCGTACCGGGACGCGATAATGAAAGGAACACTGAAGCTTTCTTT.

This clonotype was detected many times. The genes are TRBV12-3 or TRBV12-4 and TRBJ2-1, with TRBD2 matching over 9 bases. The CDR3 totals 15 residues. After removal of 3 bases from V and 10 bases from J, the junction contained 10 bases not matched to a gene. The CDR3: CASSLGASGIGEQFF. In DNA form, the CDR3 reads TGTGCCAGCAGTTTGGGGGCTAGCGGGATTGGAGAGCAGTTCTTC.

In this sample, this clonotype turned up a few times. The V call is TRBV27, the J call TRBJ2-1; the match to TRBD1 covers 8 bases. The junction had 12 bases not matched to a gene; V was cut back by 2 bases and J by 6 bases. CDR1 MNHEY and CDR2 SMNVEV come from the germline V gene (reference sequence). This CDR3 has 17 amino acids. CDR3: CASSLRIRDRIFNEQFF. CDR3 nucleotide sequence: TGTGCCAGCAGTTTACGTATCCGGGACAGGATATTCAATGAGCAGTTCTTC.

This clonotype has a count of ten or more. The chain uses TRBV4-1 and TRBJ1-5; D is perhaps TRBD1 (5 bases). This CDR3 spans 15 amino acids. Germline CDR1 MGHRA, CDR2 YSYEKL. V shed 0 bases and J shed 3 bases, with 9 bases lying between them. DNA for the CDR3: TGCGCCAGCAGCCAAGATGGACACCACAATCAGCCCCAGCATTTT. Translating it yields CASSQDGHHNQPQHF.

This clonotype was detected a few times. The CDR3 region has the DNA TGTGCCAGCAGTGAGGAGGCCACTAGCGGGAGGGTTACCTACAATGAGCAGTTCTTC. Protein product: CASSEEATSGRVTYNEQFF. J is TRBJ2-1 and V is TRBV25-1, with 13 bases lining up with TRBD2. The CDR3 contains 19 residues. The trim removed 3 bases at V and 2 bases at J, leaving 10 bases unmatched. CDR1 and CDR2 from the germline V gene are MGHDK and SYGVNS.